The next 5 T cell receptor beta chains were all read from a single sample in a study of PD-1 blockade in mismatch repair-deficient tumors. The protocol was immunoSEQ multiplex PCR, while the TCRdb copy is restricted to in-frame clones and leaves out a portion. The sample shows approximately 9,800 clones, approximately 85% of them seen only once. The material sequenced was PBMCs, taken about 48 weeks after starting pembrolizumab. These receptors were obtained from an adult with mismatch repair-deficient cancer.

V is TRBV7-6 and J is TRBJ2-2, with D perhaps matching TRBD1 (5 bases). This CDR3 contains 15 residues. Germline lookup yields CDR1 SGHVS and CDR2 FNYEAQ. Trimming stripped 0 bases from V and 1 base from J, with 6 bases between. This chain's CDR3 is CASSLAGQNTGELFF. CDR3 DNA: TGTGCCAGCAGCTTAGCAGGACAGAACACCGGGGAGCTGTTTTTT.

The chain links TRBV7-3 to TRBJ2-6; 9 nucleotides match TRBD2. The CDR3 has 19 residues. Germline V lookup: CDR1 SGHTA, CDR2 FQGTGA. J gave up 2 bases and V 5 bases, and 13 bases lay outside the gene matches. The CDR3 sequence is CASSALAGAGIPGANVLTF. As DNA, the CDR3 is TGTGCCAGCAGCGCTTTAGCGGGAGCGGGTATTCCTGGGGCCAACGTCCTGACTTTC.

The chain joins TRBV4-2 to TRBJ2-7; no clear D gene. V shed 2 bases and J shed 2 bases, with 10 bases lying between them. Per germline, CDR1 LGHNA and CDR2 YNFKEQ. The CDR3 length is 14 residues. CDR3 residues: CASSQSGPTYEQYF. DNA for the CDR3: TGTGCCAGCAGCCAATCTGGGCCCACCTACGAGCAGTACTTC.

DNA for the CDR3: TGTGCCAGCAGCCCTAGCGGGGTCTCCTACAATGAGCAGTTCTTC. This sequence encodes CASSPSGVSYNEQFF. V and J are TRBV5-4 and TRBJ2-1; 9 positions match TRBD2. Per the germline V gene, CDR1 is SGHNT and CDR2 is YYREEE (reference sequence). The CDR3 length is 15 residues. Trimming cost V 4 bases and J 0 bases; bases outside gene matches: 2. The full variable domain, in which reference TRBV5-4 and TRBJ2-1 provide the parts outside the CDR3, is ETGVTQSPTHLIKTRGQQVTLRCSSQSGHNTVSWYQQALGQGPQFIFQYYREEENGRGNFPPRFSGLQFPNYSSELNVNALELDDSALYLCASSPSGVSYNEQFFGPGTRLTVL.

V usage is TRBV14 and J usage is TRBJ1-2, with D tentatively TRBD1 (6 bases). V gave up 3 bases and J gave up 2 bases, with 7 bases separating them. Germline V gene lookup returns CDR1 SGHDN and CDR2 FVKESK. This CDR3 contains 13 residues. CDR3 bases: TGTGCCAGCAGCCAGGACAGAAACTATGGCTACACCTTC. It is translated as CASSQDRNYGYTF.